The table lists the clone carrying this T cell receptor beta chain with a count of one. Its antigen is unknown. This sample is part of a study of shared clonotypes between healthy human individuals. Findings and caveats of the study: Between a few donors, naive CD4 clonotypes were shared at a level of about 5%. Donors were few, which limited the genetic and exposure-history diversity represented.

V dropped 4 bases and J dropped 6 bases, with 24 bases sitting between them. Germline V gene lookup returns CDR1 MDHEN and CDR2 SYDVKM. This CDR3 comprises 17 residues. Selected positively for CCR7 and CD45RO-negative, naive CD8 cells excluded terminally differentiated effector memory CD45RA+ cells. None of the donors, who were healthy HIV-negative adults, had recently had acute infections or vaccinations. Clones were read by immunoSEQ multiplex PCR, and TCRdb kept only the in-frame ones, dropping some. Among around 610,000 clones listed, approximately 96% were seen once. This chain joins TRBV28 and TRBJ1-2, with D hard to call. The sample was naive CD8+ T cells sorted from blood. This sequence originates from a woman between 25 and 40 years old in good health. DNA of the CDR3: TGTGCCAGCAGTTCCCAGAAAGAGAGGATGGGTATAAATGGCTACACCTTC. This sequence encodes CASSSQKERMGINGYTF.